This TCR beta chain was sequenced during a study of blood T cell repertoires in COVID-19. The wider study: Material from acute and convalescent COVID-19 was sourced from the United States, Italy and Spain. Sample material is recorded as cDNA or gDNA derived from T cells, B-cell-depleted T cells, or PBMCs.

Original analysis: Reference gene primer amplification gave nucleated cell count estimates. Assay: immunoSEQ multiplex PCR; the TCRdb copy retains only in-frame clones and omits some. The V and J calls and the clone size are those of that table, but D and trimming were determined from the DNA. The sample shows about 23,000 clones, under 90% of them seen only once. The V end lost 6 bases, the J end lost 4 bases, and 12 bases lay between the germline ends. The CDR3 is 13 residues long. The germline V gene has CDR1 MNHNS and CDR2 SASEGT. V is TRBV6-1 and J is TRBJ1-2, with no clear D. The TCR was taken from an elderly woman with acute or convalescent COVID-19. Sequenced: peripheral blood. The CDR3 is CASSPGGSYGYTF. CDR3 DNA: TGTGCCAGCAGCCCGGGAGGGTCCTATGGCTACACCTTC.